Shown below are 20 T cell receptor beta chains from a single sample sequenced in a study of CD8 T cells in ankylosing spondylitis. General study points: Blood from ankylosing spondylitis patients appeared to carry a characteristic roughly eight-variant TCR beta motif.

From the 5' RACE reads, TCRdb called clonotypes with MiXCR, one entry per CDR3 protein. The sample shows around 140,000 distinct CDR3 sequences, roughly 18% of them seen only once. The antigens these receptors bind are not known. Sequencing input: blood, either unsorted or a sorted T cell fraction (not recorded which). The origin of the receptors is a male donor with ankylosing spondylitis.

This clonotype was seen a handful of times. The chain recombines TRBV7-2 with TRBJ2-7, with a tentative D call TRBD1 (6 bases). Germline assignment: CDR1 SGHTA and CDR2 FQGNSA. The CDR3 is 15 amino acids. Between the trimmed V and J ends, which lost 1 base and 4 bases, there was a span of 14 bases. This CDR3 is CASSLDGGRRYEQYF. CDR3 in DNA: TGTGCCAGCAGCTTAGATGGGGGCCGAAGGTACGAGCAGTACTTC.

CDR3 loop: CASSYSIWGPTDEQFF. The CDR3, as DNA: TGTGCCAGCAGTTACTCGATCTGGGGTCCCACAGATGAGCAGTTCTTC. The chain carries TRBV6-2 or TRBV6-3 and TRBJ2-1, with D uncertain. This CDR3 comprises 16 residues. Looked up from germline, CDR1 is MNHEY and CDR2 is SVGEGT. The V and J ends lost 0 bases and 8 bases respectively, with 17 bases between them.

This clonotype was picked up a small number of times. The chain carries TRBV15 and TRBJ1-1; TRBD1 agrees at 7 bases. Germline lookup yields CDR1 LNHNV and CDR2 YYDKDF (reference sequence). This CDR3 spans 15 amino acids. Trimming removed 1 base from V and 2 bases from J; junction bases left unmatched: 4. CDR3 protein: CATSRADRANTEAFF. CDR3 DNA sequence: TGTGCCACCAGCAGAGCCGACAGGGCAAACACTGAAGCTTTCTTT.

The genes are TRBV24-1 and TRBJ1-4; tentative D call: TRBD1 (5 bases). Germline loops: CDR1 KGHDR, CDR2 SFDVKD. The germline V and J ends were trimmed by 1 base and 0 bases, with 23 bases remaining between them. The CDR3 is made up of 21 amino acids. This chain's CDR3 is CATSDFADTGLHGATNEKLFF. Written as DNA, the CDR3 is TGTGCCACCAGTGATTTTGCCGACACAGGTCTGCATGGTGCAACTAATGAAAAACTGTTTTTT.

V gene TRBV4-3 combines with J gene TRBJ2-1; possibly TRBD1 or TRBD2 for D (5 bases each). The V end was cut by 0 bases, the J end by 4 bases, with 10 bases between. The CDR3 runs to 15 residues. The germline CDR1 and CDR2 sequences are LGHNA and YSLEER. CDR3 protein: CASSQDRDPYNEQFF. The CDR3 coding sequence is TGCGCCAGCAGCCAAGACAGGGACCCATACAATGAGCAGTTCTTC.

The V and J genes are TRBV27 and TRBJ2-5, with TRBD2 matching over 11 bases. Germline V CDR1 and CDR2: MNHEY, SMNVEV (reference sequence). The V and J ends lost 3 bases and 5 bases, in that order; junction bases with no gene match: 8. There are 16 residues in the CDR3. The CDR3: CASSLSSGRAGETQYF. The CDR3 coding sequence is TGTGCCAGCAGTTTGAGTAGCGGGAGGGCCGGGGAGACCCAGTACTTC.

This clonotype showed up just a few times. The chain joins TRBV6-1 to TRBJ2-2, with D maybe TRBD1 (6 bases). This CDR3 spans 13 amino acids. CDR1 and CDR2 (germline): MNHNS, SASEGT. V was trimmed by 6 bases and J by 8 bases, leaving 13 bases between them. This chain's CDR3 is CASSRTVSGELFF. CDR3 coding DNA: TGTGCCAGCAGCAGGACAGTTTCTGGGGAGCTGTTTTTT.

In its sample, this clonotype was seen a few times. DNA for the CDR3: TGTGCCAGCAGCCCCGGACTAGCACTATACAATGAGCAGTTCTTC. This sequence encodes CASSPGLALYNEQFF. The chain uses TRBV3-1 and TRBJ2-1; 8 positions match TRBD2. The CDR3 totals 15 residues. The germline V gene has CDR1 LGHDT and CDR2 YNNKEL (reference sequence). After removal of 4 bases from V and 4 bases from J, the junction contained 6 bases not matched to a gene.

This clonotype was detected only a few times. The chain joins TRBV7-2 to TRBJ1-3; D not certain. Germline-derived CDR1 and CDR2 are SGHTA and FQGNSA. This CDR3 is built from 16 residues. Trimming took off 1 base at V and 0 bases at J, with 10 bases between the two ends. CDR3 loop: CASSLVLGYSGNTIYF. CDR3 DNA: TGTGCCAGCAGCTTAGTTTTGGGATACTCTGGAAACACCATATATTTT.

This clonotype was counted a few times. This chain's CDR3 is CASSRRTGVNSPLHF. In DNA form, the CDR3 reads TGTGCCAGCAGTCGACGGACAGGGGTTAATTCACCCCTCCACTTT. The rearrangement joins TRBV28 to TRBJ1-6, with 9 bases matching TRBD1. V gave up 5 bases and J gave up 6 bases; unmatched junction bases: 5. Germline V gene sequence: CDR1 MDHEN, CDR2 SYDVKM. The CDR3 consists of 15 residues.

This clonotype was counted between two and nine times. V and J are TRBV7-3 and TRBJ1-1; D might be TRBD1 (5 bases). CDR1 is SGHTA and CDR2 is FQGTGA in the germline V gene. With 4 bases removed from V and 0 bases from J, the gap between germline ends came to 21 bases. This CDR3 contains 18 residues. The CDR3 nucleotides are TGTGCCAGCAGCTCCAAACCGCCACAGGCAGACATGAACACTGAAGCTTTCTTT. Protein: CASSSKPPQADMNTEAFF.

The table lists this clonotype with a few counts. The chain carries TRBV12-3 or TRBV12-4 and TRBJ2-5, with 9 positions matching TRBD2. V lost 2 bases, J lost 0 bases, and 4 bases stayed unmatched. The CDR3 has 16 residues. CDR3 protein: CASSLPTSGNQETQYF. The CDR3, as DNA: TGTGCCAGCAGTTTACCGACTAGCGGAAACCAAGAGACCCAGTACTTC.

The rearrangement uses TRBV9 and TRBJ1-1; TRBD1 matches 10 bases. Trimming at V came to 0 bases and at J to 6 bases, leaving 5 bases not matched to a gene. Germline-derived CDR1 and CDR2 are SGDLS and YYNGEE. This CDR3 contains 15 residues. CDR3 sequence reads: CASSVDGTGAAEAFF. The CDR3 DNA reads TGTGCCAGCAGCGTAGACGGGACAGGGGCGGCTGAAGCTTTCTTT.

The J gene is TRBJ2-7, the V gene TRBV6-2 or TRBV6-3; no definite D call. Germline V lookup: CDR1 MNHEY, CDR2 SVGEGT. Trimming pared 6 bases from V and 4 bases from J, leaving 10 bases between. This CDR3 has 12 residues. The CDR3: CASSYYEYEQYF. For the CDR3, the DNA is TGTGCCAGCAGCTATTATGAGTACGAGCAGTACTTC.

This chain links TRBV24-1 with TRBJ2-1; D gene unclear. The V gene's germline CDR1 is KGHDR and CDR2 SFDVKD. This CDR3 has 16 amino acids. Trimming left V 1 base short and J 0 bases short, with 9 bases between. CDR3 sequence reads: CATSDLRSSSYNEQFF. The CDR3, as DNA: TGTGCCACCAGTGATTTAAGGAGCAGCTCCTACAATGAGCAGTTCTTC.

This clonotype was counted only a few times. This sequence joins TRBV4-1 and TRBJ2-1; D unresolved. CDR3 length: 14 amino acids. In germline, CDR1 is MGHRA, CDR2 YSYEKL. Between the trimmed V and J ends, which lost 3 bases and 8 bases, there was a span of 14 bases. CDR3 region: CASSQSLRGHEQFF. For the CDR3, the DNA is TGCGCCAGCAGCCAGAGCCTTAGAGGCCATGAGCAGTTCTTC.

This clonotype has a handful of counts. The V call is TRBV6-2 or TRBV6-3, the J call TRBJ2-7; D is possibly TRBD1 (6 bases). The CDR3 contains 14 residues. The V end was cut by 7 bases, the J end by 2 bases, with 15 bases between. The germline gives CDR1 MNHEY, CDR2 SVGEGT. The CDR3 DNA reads TGTGCCAGCACCTACAGGGTAGCAACCTACGAGCAGTACTTC. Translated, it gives CASTYRVATYEQYF.

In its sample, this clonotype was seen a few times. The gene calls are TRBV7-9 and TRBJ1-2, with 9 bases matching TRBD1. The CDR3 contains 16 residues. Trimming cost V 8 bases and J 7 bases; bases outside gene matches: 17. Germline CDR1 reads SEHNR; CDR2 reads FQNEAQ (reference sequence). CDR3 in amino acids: CASWVGTGLTQAGYTF. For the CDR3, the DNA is TGTGCCAGCTGGGTGGGGACAGGGCTTACCCAAGCTGGCTACACCTTC.

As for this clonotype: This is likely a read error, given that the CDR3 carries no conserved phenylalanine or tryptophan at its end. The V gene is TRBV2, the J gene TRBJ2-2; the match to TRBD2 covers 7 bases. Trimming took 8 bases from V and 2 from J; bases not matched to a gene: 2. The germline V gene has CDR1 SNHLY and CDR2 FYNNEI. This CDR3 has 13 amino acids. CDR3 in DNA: TGTGCCAGCGAGACTAGCAACACCGGGGAGCTGTTTCTT. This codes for CASETSNTGELFL.

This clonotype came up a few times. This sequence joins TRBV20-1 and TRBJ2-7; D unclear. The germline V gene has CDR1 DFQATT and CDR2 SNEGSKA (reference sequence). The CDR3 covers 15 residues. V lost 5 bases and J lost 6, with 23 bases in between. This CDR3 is CSAQIRVTDLSEQYF. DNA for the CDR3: TGCAGTGCTCAAATTCGGGTCACAGATCTATCCGAGCAGTACTTC.